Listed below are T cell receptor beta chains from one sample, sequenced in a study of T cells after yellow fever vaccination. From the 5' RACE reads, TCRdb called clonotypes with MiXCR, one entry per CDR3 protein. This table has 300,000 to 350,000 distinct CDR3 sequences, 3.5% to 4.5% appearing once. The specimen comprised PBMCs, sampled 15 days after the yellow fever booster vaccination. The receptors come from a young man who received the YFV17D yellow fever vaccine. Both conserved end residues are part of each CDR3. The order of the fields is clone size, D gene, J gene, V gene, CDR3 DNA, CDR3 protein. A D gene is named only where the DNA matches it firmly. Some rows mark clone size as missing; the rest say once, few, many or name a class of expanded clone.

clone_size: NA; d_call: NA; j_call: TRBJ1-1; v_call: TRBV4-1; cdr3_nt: TGCGCCAGCAGCCAAGGCGCTCCGTCTCCTGCTTTT; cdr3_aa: CASSQGAPSPAF
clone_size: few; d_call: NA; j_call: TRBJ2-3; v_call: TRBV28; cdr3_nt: TGTGCCAGCAGTTTAGCGCACGATACGCAGTATTTT; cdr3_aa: CASSLAHDTQYF
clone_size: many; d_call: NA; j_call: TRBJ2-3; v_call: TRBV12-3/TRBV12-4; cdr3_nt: TGTGCCAGCAGTAGCCTTGTTAGCACAGATACGCAGTATTTT; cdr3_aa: CASSSLVSTDTQYF
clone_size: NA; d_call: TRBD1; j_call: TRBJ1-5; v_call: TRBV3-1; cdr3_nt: TGTGCCAGCAGCCAAGACCCAGGACAGGGCAATGCCCAGCATTTT; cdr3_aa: CASSQDPGQGNAQHF
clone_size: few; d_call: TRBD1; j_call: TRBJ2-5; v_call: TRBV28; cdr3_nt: TGTGCCAGCAGTTTTGGGCCGGGACAGCAGCAAGACGTGACCCAGTACTTC; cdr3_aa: CASSFGPGQQQDVTQYF
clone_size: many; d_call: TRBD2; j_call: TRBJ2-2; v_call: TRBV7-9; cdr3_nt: TGTGCCAGCAGCCCTCCCTTAGCGGGGGCGAACACCGGGGAGCTGTTTTTT; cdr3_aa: CASSPPLAGANTGELFF
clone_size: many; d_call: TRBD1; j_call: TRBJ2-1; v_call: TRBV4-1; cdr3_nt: TGCGCCAGCAGCCGACCGACGGGACAGGGAATGAATGAGCAGTTCTTC; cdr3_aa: CASSRPTGQGMNEQFF
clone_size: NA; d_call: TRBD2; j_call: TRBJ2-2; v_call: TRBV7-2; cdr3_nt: TGTGCCAGCAGTTTTAGCGGGGGGGCCTCCGGGGAGCTGTTTTTT; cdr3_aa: CASSFSGGASGELFF
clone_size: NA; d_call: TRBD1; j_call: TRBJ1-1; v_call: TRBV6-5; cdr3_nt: TGTGCCAGCAGTTACGGAGTAAGGGACAGCTCGAACACTGAAGCTTTCTTT; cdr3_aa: CASSYGVRDSSNTEAFF
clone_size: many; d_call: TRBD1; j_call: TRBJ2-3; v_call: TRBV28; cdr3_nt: TGTGCCAGCAGTCATGGGACAGGGCTCTGGACAGATACGCAGTATTTT; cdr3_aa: CASSHGTGLWTDTQYF
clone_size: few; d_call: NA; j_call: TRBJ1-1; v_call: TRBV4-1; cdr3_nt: TGCGCCAGCAGCCAAGAGAGGACATTGAACACTGAAGCTTTCTTT; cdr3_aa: CASSQERTLNTEAFF
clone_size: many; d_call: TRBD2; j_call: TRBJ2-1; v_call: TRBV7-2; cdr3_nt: TGTGCCAGCAGCCCGACTAGCGGGGGGCCGGGTGAGCAGTTCTTC; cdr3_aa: CASSPTSGGPGEQFF
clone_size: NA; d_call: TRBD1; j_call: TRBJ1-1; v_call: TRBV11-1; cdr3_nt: TGTGCCAGCAGCCAATACAGGGGTGCTGAAGCTTTCTTT; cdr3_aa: CASSQYRGAEAFF
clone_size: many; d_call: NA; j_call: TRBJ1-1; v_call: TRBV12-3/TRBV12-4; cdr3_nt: TGTGCCAGCACCACGGTCGGGACTGAAGCTTTCTTT; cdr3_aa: CASTTVGTEAFF
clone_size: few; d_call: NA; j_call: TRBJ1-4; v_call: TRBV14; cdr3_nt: TGTGCCAGCAGCCAAGATGCGGGAAGACGACGGGAAAAACTGTTTTTT; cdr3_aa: CASSQDAGRRREKLFF
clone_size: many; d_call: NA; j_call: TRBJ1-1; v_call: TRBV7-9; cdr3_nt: TGTGCCAGCAGTCGAACAGGGCAGAACACTGAAGCTTTCTTT; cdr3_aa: CASSRTGQNTEAFF
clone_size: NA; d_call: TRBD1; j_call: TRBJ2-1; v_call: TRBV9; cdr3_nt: TGTGCCAGCAGCGCGACAGGGGACGCAATCAATGAGCAGTTCTTC; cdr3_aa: CASSATGDAINEQFF
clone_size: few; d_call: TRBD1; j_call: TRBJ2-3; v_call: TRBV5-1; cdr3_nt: TGCGCCAGCAGACAGGGGGTCAACACAGATACGCAGTATTTT; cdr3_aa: CASRQGVNTDTQYF
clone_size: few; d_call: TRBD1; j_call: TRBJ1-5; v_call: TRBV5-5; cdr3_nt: TGTGCCAGCAGCTTGGACAGGGGACAGGGAGGTCAGCCCCAGCATTTT; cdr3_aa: CASSLDRGQGGQPQHF
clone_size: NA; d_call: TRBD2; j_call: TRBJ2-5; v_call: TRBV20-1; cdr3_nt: TGCAGTTCCGGACTAGCGGGTTACCTAGTGACCCAGTACTTC; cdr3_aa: CSSGLAGYLVTQYF
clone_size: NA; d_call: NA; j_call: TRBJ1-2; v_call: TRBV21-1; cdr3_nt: TGTGCCAGCAAGGGACGGCTAACTATGAATGGCTACACCTTC; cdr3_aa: CASKGRLTMNGYTF
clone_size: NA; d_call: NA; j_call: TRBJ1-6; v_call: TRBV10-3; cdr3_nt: TGTGCCATCAGTGAGTCAGGGTCGGGGTATGGCTCACCCCTCCACTTT; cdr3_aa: CAISESGSGYGSPLHF
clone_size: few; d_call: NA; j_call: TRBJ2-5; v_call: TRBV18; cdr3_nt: TGTGCCAGCTCACCACCGGGGCAGGGACGGGAGACCCAGTACTTC; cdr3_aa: CASSPPGQGRETQYF
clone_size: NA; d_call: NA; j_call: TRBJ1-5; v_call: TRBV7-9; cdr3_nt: TGTGCCAGCAGCTTTTCAGGGGATTATCAGCCCCAGCATTTT; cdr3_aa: CASSFSGDYQPQHF